One and the same sample provided the 14 T cell receptor beta chains below, sequenced in a study of shared clonotypes between healthy human individuals. Method: immunoSEQ multiplex PCR; TCRdb's copy keeps in-frame clones and lacks some. The sample comprises a few hundred thousand clones, more than 95% of which are singletons, and about 0.06% rests with the top ten. Sequencing used naive CD4+ T cells sorted from blood. Regarding subset: CD45RA+ positively selected. All receptors derive from a woman younger than 45 in good health.

The chain recombines TRBV5-1 with TRBJ2-1; 11 positions match TRBD1. CDR3 length equals 14 residues. J gave up 7 bases and V 3 bases, and 3 bases lay outside the gene matches. CDR1 and CDR2 from the germline V gene are SGHRS and YFSETQ. The CDR3 bases are TGCGCCAGCAGCTATGGGACAGGGGGAAATGAGCAGTTCTTC. Translated: CASSYGTGGNEQFF.

The V and J genes are TRBV2 and TRBJ2-3, with D maybe TRBD1 (5 bases). The germline V gene has CDR1 SNHLY and CDR2 FYNNEI. CDR3 length equals 15 residues. V lost 6 bases and J lost 5, with 18 bases in between. In nucleotides, the CDR3 is TGTGCCAGCAGCCGAAGGCCCCAGGGTGAAGATACGCAGTATTTT. This codes for CASSRRPQGEDTQYF. The whole variable domain, filled in from reference TRBV2 and TRBJ2-3, reads EPEVTQTPSHQVTQMGQEVILRCVPISNHLYFYWYRQILGQKVEFLVSFYNNEISEKSEIFDDQFSVERPDGSNFTLKIRSTKLEDSAMYFCASSRRPQGEDTQYFGPGTRLTVL.

The J gene is TRBJ2-7, the V gene TRBV27, with 8 bases lining up with TRBD2. CDR1 MNHEY and CDR2 SMNVEV come from the germline V gene (reference sequence). The CDR3 has 15 residues. J lost 6 bases, V lost 8 bases, and 15 bases had no gene match. The CDR3 DNA reads as TGTGCCAGCTCCTTAGTACCGGGAGGGCCCTTCGAGCAGTACTTC. Translation: CASSLVPGGPFEQYF.

CDR3 protein: CASSWDRGPYEQYF. CDR3 coding DNA: TGTGCCAGCAGCTGGGACAGGGGGCCCTACGAGCAGTACTTC. V gene TRBV7-9 combines with J gene TRBJ2-5, with 12 bases identical to TRBD1. With the DNA end fitting TRBJ2-7 better, the J assignment may be wrong. The CDR3 has 14 amino acids. Germline loops: CDR1 SEHNR, CDR2 FQNEAQ (reference sequence).

V and J are TRBV5-4 and TRBJ2-1, with TRBD2 as a possible D gene (6 bases). Trimming left V 3 bases short and J 4 bases short, with 8 bases between. CDR1 and CDR2 from the germline V gene are SGHNT and YYREEE (reference sequence). The CDR3 length is 13 residues. CDR3 DNA sequence: TGTGCCAGCAGCTGGACTATATACAATGAGCAGTTCTTC. Encoded protein: CASSWTIYNEQFF. Full variable domain (missing parts from reference TRBV5-4 and TRBJ2-1): ETGVTQSPTHLIKTRGQQVTLRCSSQSGHNTVSWYQQALGQGPQFIFQYYREEENGRGNFPPRFSGLQFPNYSSELNVNALELDDSALYLCASSWTIYNEQFFGPGTRLTVL.

The genes are TRBV5-1 and TRBJ2-5; 7 bases align to TRBD1. The J call may be in error: the DNA end matches TRBJ2-7 better. Per the germline V gene, CDR1 is SGHRS and CDR2 is YFSETQ. The CDR3 is made up of 12 amino acids. The CDR3 spells CASSWDSYEQYF. As DNA, the CDR3 is TGCGCCAGCAGCTGGGACAGCTACGAGCAGTACTTC.

The CDR3, as DNA: TGTGCCAGCAGCGTAGAGGAGGGAGGAGGCTACACCTTC. Amino acids: CASSVEEGGGYTF. The chain couples TRBV9 to TRBJ1-2; D not certain. The CDR3 runs 13 residues. Deletions cut 0 bases from V and 8 bases from J, with 11 bases between. From germline, CDR1 is SGDLS and CDR2 YYNGEE.

The gene calls are TRBV13 and TRBJ2-5; 9 bases align to TRBD2. The J call may be incorrect, as the DNA end agrees better with TRBJ2-7. Germline assignment: CDR1 PRHDT and CDR2 FYEKMQ (reference sequence). The CDR3 extends over 16 amino acids. This CDR3 reads CASSRGTIAGAGEQYF. CDR3 sequence (DNA): TGTGCCAGCAGCCGAGGAACCATAGCGGGAGCCGGCGAGCAGTACTTC.

The V and J genes are TRBV28 and TRBJ1-6, with 7 bases lining up with TRBD1. The V gene end was trimmed by 8 bases and the J gene end by 7 bases; junction bases not matched to a gene: 8. This CDR3 is 14 amino acids long. In germline, CDR1 is MDHEN, CDR2 SYDVKM. Here the CDR3 DNA reads TGTGCCAGCGGGGGCGGGGACAGCAATTCACCCCTCCACTTT. As protein: CASGGGDSNSPLHF.

This chain uses TRBV5-5 with TRBJ1-1, with a tentative D call TRBD1 (6 bases). V lost 2 bases, J lost 5 bases, and 19 bases lay in between. Looked up from germline, CDR1 is SGHKS and CDR2 is YYEKEE (reference sequence). This CDR3 has 16 residues. The DNA of the CDR3 is TGTGCCAGCAGCTTAACAGGGAGTATTTCGAAGACTGAAGCTTTCTTT. It translates to CASSLTGSISKTEAFF.

The rearrangement links TRBV7-7 to TRBJ2-1; 11 nucleotides align to TRBD2. Looked up from germline, CDR1 is SSHAT and CDR2 is FNYEAQ (reference sequence). V lost 5 bases, J lost 6 bases, and 6 bases stayed unmatched. The CDR3 contains 15 residues. The CDR3 spells CASSPGTSGTNEQFF. CDR3 sequence (DNA): TGTGCCAGCAGCCCAGGGACTAGCGGTACCAATGAGCAGTTCTTC.

The chain employs TRBV7-6 and TRBJ1-2; D is unclear. Germline V lookup: CDR1 SGHVS, CDR2 FNYEAQ. CDR3 length: 15 residues. The ends were cut back, 5 bases at V and 7 bases at J, with 20 bases in the middle. DNA of the CDR3: TGTGCCAGCAGCCCAGGATATGCGGGAAGGGCTGGCTACACCTTC. Translated: CASSPGYAGRAGYTF. Filled out from reference TRBV7-6 and TRBJ1-2, the complete variable domain reads GAGVSQSPRYKVTKRGQDVALRCDPISGHVSLYWYRQALGQGPEFLTYFNYEAQQDKSGLPNDRFSAERPEGSISTLTIQRTEQRDSAMYRCASSPGYAGRAGYTFGSGTRLTVV.

The chain is built from TRBV5-1 and TRBJ2-7; 8 nucleotides line up with TRBD1. V was pared by 4 bases and J by 0 bases, with 6 bases of the junction left unmatched. Germline lookup yields CDR1 SGHRS and CDR2 YFSETQ. The CDR3 totals 15 residues. CDR3 residues: CASSATGANSYEQYF. The CDR3 DNA reads as TGCGCCAGCAGCGCGACAGGGGCGAACTCCTACGAGCAGTACTTC.

The chain carries TRBV7-8 and TRBJ1-5; no firm D call. Trimming stripped 5 bases from V and 3 bases from J, with 14 bases between. Per the germline V gene, CDR1 is SGHVS and CDR2 is FQNEAQ. The CDR3 is made up of 15 amino acids. The CDR3 region is CASSRTRSSNQPQHF. The CDR3 DNA reads TGTGCCAGCAGCCGGACGAGGAGTTCCAATCAGCCCCAGCATTTT.